The 20 T cell receptor beta chains below all came from one sample that was sequenced in a study of blood T cell repertoires in COVID-19. The method was immunoSEQ multiplex PCR; TCRdb's version includes in-frame clones alone and lacks a portion of them. Of approximately 440,000 clones detected, 90% appear once; the ten largest clones hold less than 0.75%. The sequencing sample was made of PBMCs or T cells enriched from blood (not recorded which). These receptors were collected from a man younger than 35 who had recovered from COVID-19.

This chain connects TRBV4-2 to TRBJ2-7, with D maybe TRBD2 (6 bases). There are 15 residues in the CDR3. CDR1 LGHNA and CDR2 YNFKEQ come from the germline V gene. V dropped 1 base and J dropped 3 bases, with 13 bases sitting between them. The CDR3, as DNA: TGTGCCAGCAGCCAAGTTAACGGGGGAAACTACGAGCAGTACTTC. Translation gives CASSQVNGGNYEQYF.

The chain carries TRBV10-1 and TRBJ1-2; no clear D. The CDR3 spans 13 residues. The germline V gene has CDR1 WNHNN and CDR2 SYGVQD (reference sequence). V was shortened by 1 base and J by 4 bases, with 7 bases between the two germline ends. The CDR3 protein is CASSELAGYGYTF. The CDR3 DNA reads TGCGCCAGCAGTGAGTTGGCAGGCTATGGCTACACCTTC.

The chain recombines TRBV28 with TRBJ2-6; TRBD2 aligns across 7 bases. V lost 1 base, J lost 0 bases, and 3 bases stayed unmatched. There are 17 residues in the CDR3. CDR1 and CDR2 from the germline V gene are MDHEN and SYDVKM. The CDR3 sequence is CASSLYGGSSGANVLTF. CDR3 in DNA: TGTGCCAGCAGTTTATACGGCGGGAGCTCTGGGGCCAACGTCCTGACTTTC.

The chain is built from TRBV2 and TRBJ1-1; TRBD1 matches 7 bases. Trimming cost V 4 bases and J 1 base; bases outside gene matches: 3. Germline-derived CDR1 and CDR2 are SNHLY and FYNNEI. There are 14 residues in the CDR3. The CDR3 DNA reads as TGTGCCAGCAGTGTTTGGACAGGGAACACTGAAGCTTTCTTT. As protein: CASSVWTGNTEAFF.

This clone was seen just once. The chain employs TRBV30 and TRBJ2-7; 7 positions match TRBD1. This CDR3 has 15 amino acids. Germline V gene sequence: CDR1 GTSNPN, CDR2 SVGIG (reference sequence). The V segment lost 3 bases and the J segment 2 bases; nucleotides outside the gene matches: 10. The CDR3 loop reads CAWSKEGTAPYEQYF. The CDR3 DNA is TGTGCCTGGAGCAAAGAGGGGACAGCACCCTACGAGCAGTACTTC.

The sample holds a few counts of this clone. V is TRBV2 and J is TRBJ2-6; D call uncertain. Germline V gene sequence: CDR1 SNHLY, CDR2 FYNNEI. The CDR3 is 15 residues long. Trimming pared 5 bases from V and 0 bases from J, leaving 8 bases between. The CDR3 DNA follows: TGTGCCAGCAGTCTCCGGAGCTCTGGGGCCAACGTCCTGACTTTC. Protein: CASSLRSSGANVLTF.

The chain carries TRBV2 and TRBJ1-1, with TRBD1 matching over 7 bases. The V gene end was trimmed by 5 bases and the J gene end by 4 bases; junction bases not matched to a gene: 7. The CDR3 has 14 amino acids. Germline loops: CDR1 SNHLY, CDR2 FYNNEI. The CDR3 loop is CASSIDRAATEAFF. The CDR3 region has the DNA TGTGCCAGCAGTATAGACAGGGCGGCCACTGAAGCTTTCTTT.

The genes are TRBV27 and TRBJ2-5, with TRBD2 identical over 8 bases. The J segment lost 5 bases and the V segment lost 6 bases, leaving 11 bases of the junction unmatched. The CDR3 sequence is 15 residues long. The germline V gene encodes CDR1 MNHEY and CDR2 SMNVEV (reference sequence). CDR3 bases: TGTGCCAGCAGGGCGGGGGGCGGGAGCTGGGAGACCCAGTACTTC. Amino acids: CASRAGGGSWETQYF.

The chain has TRBV5-4 and TRBJ2-1; 12 positions agree with TRBD2. This CDR3 is built from 15 residues. Germline V gives CDR1 SGHNT, CDR2 YYREEE (reference sequence). Losses at the gene ends were 4 bases for V and 10 bases for J; bases not matched to a gene: 9. CDR3 loop: CASSARLAGEGEQFF. DNA for the CDR3: TGTGCCAGCAGCGCAAGACTAGCGGGAGAGGGGGAGCAGTTCTTC. Full variable domain (remainder filled in from reference TRBV5-4 and TRBJ2-1): ETGVTQSPTHLIKTRGQQVTLRCSSQSGHNTVSWYQQALGQGPQFIFQYYREEENGRGNFPPRFSGLQFPNYSSELNVNALELDDSALYLCASSARLAGEGEQFFGPGTRLTVL.

The chain uses TRBV9 and TRBJ2-2, with 9 bases identical to TRBD1. There are 15 residues in the CDR3. Looked up from germline, CDR1 is SGDLS and CDR2 is YYNGEE. With 4 bases clipped from V and 5 bases from J, the junction kept 6 bases outside the gene matches. The CDR3 DNA sequence: TGTGCCAGCAGCCTACAGGGGGCACGTACCGGGGAGCTGTTTTTT. Its translation: CASSLQGARTGELFF.

The J gene is TRBJ2-1, the V gene TRBV7-2; 7 nucleotides match TRBD2. In germline, CDR1 is SGHTA, CDR2 FQGNSA. The CDR3 runs to 16 residues. J gave up 8 bases and V 5 bases, and 15 bases lay outside the gene matches. The DNA of the CDR3 is TGTGCCAGCAGCAATGAGGGTAGCGGGTCCTTGGATGAGCAGTTCTTC. This gives the protein CASSNEGSGSLDEQFF.

The J gene is TRBJ2-7, the V gene TRBV16; 7 nucleotides line up with TRBD2. V lost 4 bases to trimming and J lost 2 bases; unmatched junction nucleotides: 2. CDR1 is KGHSY and CDR2 is FQNENV in the germline V gene. The CDR3 runs 13 residues. In nucleotides, the CDR3 is TGTGCCAGCAGCCGCGCGGGAGCCTACGAGCAGTACTTC. Amino acids: CASSRAGAYEQYF.

The rearrangement uses TRBV19 and TRBJ1-2, with D perhaps matching TRBD1 (5 bases). V was pared by 3 bases and J by 3 bases, with 11 bases between. The CDR3 extends over 14 amino acids. Germline V CDR1 and CDR2: LNHDA, SQIVND (reference sequence). This chain's CDR3 is CASSMTDTYYGYTF. The CDR3 region has the DNA TGTGCCAGTAGTATGACAGACACATACTATGGCTACACCTTC.

The chain joins TRBV5-1 to TRBJ1-1, with D possibly being TRBD1 (5 bases). The CDR3 sequence is 14 residues long. The germline V gene encodes CDR1 SGHRS and CDR2 YFSETQ. The V and J ends lost 0 bases and 5 bases respectively, with 11 bases between them. The CDR3 DNA reads TGCGCCAGCAGCTTGGAAGGGGAGGCAACTGAAGCTTTCTTT. Protein sequence: CASSLEGEATEAFF. The whole variable domain, remainder taken from reference TRBV5-1 and TRBJ1-1, is KAGVTQTPRYLIKTRGQQVTLSCSPISGHRSVSWYQQTPGQGLQFLFEYFSETQRNKGNFPGRFSGRQFSNSRSEMNVSTLELGDSALYLCASSLEGEATEAFFGQGTRLTVV.

The V call is TRBV20-1, the J call TRBJ1-3; 8 bases fit TRBD1. In germline, CDR1 is DFQATT, CDR2 SNEGSKA (reference sequence). The trim removed 3 bases at V and 4 bases at J, leaving 5 bases unmatched. The CDR3 runs to 14 residues. The CDR3 reads CSASGRGHGNTIYF. CDR3 DNA sequence: TGCAGTGCTAGTGGCAGGGGGCACGGAAACACCATATATTTT.

V gene TRBV7-9 combines with J gene TRBJ1-2; 12 bases line up with TRBD1. The ends lost 5 bases at V and 4 bases at J; junction bases unmatched: 8. This CDR3 region has 16 residues. CDR1 is SEHNR, CDR2 FQNEAQ, per germline (reference sequence). The CDR3 DNA reads as TGTGCCAGCAGCGAGCGAGGGACAGGGGGCTCCTATGGCTACACCTTC. This gives the protein CASSERGTGGSYGYTF.

The chain uses TRBV5-1 and TRBJ2-3; perhaps TRBD1 as D (6 bases). The V and J ends lost 2 bases and 2 bases respectively, with 9 bases between them. CDR1 and CDR2 (germline): SGHRS, YFSETQ. This CDR3 has 14 residues. The CDR3 protein is CASSLTGTTDTQYF. The CDR3 DNA sequence: TGCGCCAGCAGCTTAACAGGGACCACAGATACGCAGTATTTT.

Turning to this clone: Other nucleotide sequences in the sample specify the same CDR3. The chain links TRBV11-3 to TRBJ2-1; 8 nucleotides line up with TRBD1. The trim removed 5 bases at V and 0 bases at J, leaving 3 bases unmatched. The length of the CDR3 is 15 residues. The V gene's germline CDR1 is SGHNT and CDR2 YENEEA. The CDR3 is CASSPGGLSYNEQFF. As DNA, the CDR3 is TGTGCCAGCAGCCCAGGGGGCCTCTCCTACAATGAGCAGTTCTTC.

The J gene is TRBJ2-1, the V gene TRBV30; TRBD2 agrees at 9 bases. Per germline, CDR1 GTSNPN and CDR2 SVGIG (reference sequence). Losses at the gene ends were 5 bases for V and 5 bases for J; bases not matched to a gene: 4. The CDR3 consists of 13 residues. The CDR3 DNA follows: TGTGCCTGGGGCGGGAGGGTAAACAATGAGCAGTTCTTC. Protein: CAWGGRVNNEQFF.

Only one count was recorded for this clone. DNA for the CDR3: TGTGCCACCAGTGATTCTCAGGGGGCGGGCAATCAGCCCCAGCATTTT. This translates into CATSDSQGAGNQPQHF. This chain uses TRBV24-1 with TRBJ1-5, with 8 positions matching TRBD1. CDR1 and CDR2 (germline): KGHDR, SFDVKD. The CDR3 contains 16 residues. The J segment lost 2 bases and the V segment lost 2 bases, leaving 4 bases of the junction unmatched.